Presented here are 17 T cell receptor beta chains from one specimen sequenced in a study of identical twins. TCRdb re-analysed the 5' RACE reads in MiXCR, keeping a single row per CDR3 protein. This table holds some 460,000 distinct CDR3 sequences, 11% to 15% found once. This same sample was also taken into another study, of yellow fever vaccine responses in identical twins.

The sample taken for sequencing was CD4+ T cells sorted from blood. The source is a woman between 18 and 29 years old in good health.

The chain is built from TRBV25-1 and TRBJ2-1; weak D call: TRBD2 (5 bases). Germline V gives CDR1 MGHDK, CDR2 SYGVNS. The length of the CDR3 is 12 residues. V dropped 6 bases and J dropped 5 bases, with 8 bases sitting between them. CDR3 bases: TGTGCCAGCAGCGGACTGAACAATGAGCAGTTCTTC. Its translation: CASSGLNNEQFF.

This clonotype was observed a single time. One end of the junction varies from germline; a read error may be responsible. J is TRBJ2-2 and V is TRBV7-7; 10 bases fit TRBD2. CDR1 is SSHAT, CDR2 FNYEAQ, per germline (reference sequence). The CDR3 has 14 amino acids. The CDR3: CASSFGTSAGELFF. The CDR3 DNA reads as TGTGCTAGCAGCTTTGGGACTAGCGCCGGGGAGCTGTTTTTT.

CDR3 amino acids: CSALDSSGNTIYF. DNA of the CDR3: TGCAGTGCTCTTGACAGCTCTGGAAACACCATATATTTT. The chain combines TRBV20-1 with TRBJ1-3, with D perhaps TRBD1 (5 bases). The CDR3 is 13 residues long. V was pared by 5 bases and J by 0 bases, with 8 bases between. From germline, CDR1 is DFQATT and CDR2 SNEGSKA (reference sequence).

There are many counts of this clonotype. This chain links TRBV25-1 with TRBJ2-3; D is undetermined. V dropped 4 bases and J dropped 1 base, with 18 bases sitting between them. The CDR3 extends over 17 amino acids. Germline loops: CDR1 MGHDK, CDR2 SYGVNS. CDR3 in DNA: TGTGCCAGCAGTGTTTTAGGTACTGGCCTGGGCACAGATACGCAGTATTTT. Encoded protein: CASSVLGTGLGTDTQYF.

This chain links TRBV6-2 or TRBV6-3 with TRBJ1-1, with 10 nucleotides matching TRBD1. This CDR3 is 15 amino acids long. Germline loops: CDR1 MNHEY, CDR2 SVGEGT. The V gene end was trimmed by 5 bases and the J gene end by 1 base; junction bases not matched to a gene: 4. The CDR3 DNA reads as TGTGCCAGCAGTCGACGGACAGGGGGGAACACTGAAGCTTTCTTT. As protein: CASSRRTGGNTEAFF.

This chain uses TRBV6-1 with TRBJ2-3; D call uncertain. The germline V and J ends were trimmed by 7 bases and 2 bases, with 13 bases remaining between them. The CDR3 spans 14 residues. CDR1 MNHNS and CDR2 SASEGT come from the germline V gene. The CDR3 DNA reads as TGTGCCAGCAACTCACCGGGCGCCACAGATACGCAGTATTTT. It codes for CASNSPGATDTQYF.

A single count supports this clonotype. V and J are TRBV12-3 or TRBV12-4 and TRBJ2-7, with D uncertain. V lost 6 bases to trimming and J lost 2 bases, with 14 bases between them. This CDR3 comprises 14 residues. The CDR3 is CASRAGSSTYEQYF. The CDR3 bases are TGTGCCAGCAGAGCCGGGTCTTCAACCTACGAGCAGTACTTC.

J is TRBJ1-5 and V is TRBV12-3 or TRBV12-4, with D perhaps matching TRBD1 (5 bases). This CDR3 is 15 amino acids long. Trimming stripped 5 bases from V and 3 bases from J, with 14 bases between. CDR3: CASSAPSGTNQPQHF. The CDR3 bases are TGTGCCAGCAGTGCCCCGAGTGGGACCAATCAGCCCCAGCATTTT.

The chain joins TRBV5-1 to TRBJ2-7, with 7 bases aligning to TRBD1. Unmatched junction bases numbered 12, after V lost 4 bases and J lost 2 bases. The CDR3 totals 16 residues. From germline, CDR1 is SGHRS and CDR2 YFSETQ. The CDR3 sequence is CASSPNKQQGTYEQYF. The CDR3 coding sequence is TGCGCCAGCAGCCCCAACAAACAACAGGGGACCTACGAGCAGTACTTC.

There are many counts of this clonotype. The DNA of the CDR3 is TGTGCCAGCAGCTTATCTTTCAATGAGCAGTTCTTC. Protein product: CASSLSFNEQFF. The J gene is TRBJ2-1, the V gene TRBV7-2, with D hard to call. Germline CDR1 is SGHTA and CDR2 is FQGNSA. V was trimmed by 2 bases and J by 6 bases, leaving 5 bases between them. This CDR3 region has 12 residues.

The genes are TRBV18 and TRBJ2-7; no firm D call. CDR1 is KGHSH and CDR2 is LQKENI in the germline V gene. V shed 2 bases and J shed 0 bases, with 11 bases lying between them. There are 15 residues in the CDR3. In DNA, the CDR3 is TGTGCCAGCTCACCAAATCCCCAGAGCTCCTACGAGCAGTACTTC. Residues: CASSPNPQSSYEQYF.

The sample holds a few counts of this clonotype. The chain joins TRBV5-1 to TRBJ2-2, with D perhaps given as TRBD1 or TRBD2 (5 bases each). The CDR3 length is 15 residues. Germline-derived CDR1 and CDR2 are SGHRS and YFSETQ. V lost 8 bases, J lost 7 bases, and 21 bases lay in between. The CDR3 region has the DNA TGCGCCAGTTGGCTCGGCCAGGGAGCTAGCGGGGAGCTGTTTTTT. Protein product: CASWLGQGASGELFF.

This clonotype was picked up a small number of times. The chain is built from TRBV7-2 and TRBJ2-4; TRBD1 matches at 8 bases. Germline V gene sequence: CDR1 SGHTA, CDR2 FQGNSA. The ends lost 6 bases at V and 1 base at J; junction bases unmatched: 5. This CDR3 comprises 15 residues. CDR3 coding DNA: TGTGCCAGCAGTAAGGACAGGGTGGCCAAAAACATTCAGTACTTC. As protein: CASSKDRVAKNIQYF.

This clonotype appeared a few times. The rearrangement joins TRBV6-2 or TRBV6-3 to TRBJ2-3, with D hard to call. The germline V gene has CDR1 MNHEY and CDR2 SVGEGT. Trimming removed 9 bases at V and 6 bases at J, with 22 bases between. The CDR3 extends over 15 amino acids. The CDR3 DNA reads as TGTGCCAGTCTCGCCGGGCCGCGAGAGGCCGATACGCAGTATTTT. Protein: CASLAGPREADTQYF.

This sequence joins TRBV10-3 and TRBJ2-7; 8 nucleotides line up with TRBD2. This CDR3 comprises 15 residues. Germline V CDR1 and CDR2: ENHRY, SYGVKD. Germline trimming cut 10 bases from V and 0 bases from J; bases unmatched to any gene: 11. DNA of the CDR3: TGTGCCACCGCGGTTAAGAGCGGGAGCTCCTACGAGCAGTACTTC. It encodes CATAVKSGSSYEQYF.

The V and J genes are TRBV5-1 and TRBJ2-6; tentatively, D is TRBD1 or TRBD2 (6 bases each). The CDR3 contains 15 residues. The V end lost 2 bases, the J end lost 3 bases, and 9 bases lay between the germline ends. The germline V gene has CDR1 SGHRS and CDR2 YFSETQ. CDR3: CASSFGGGGANVLTF. CDR3 nucleotide sequence: TGCGCCAGCAGCTTCGGGGGCGGTGGGGCCAACGTCCTGACTTTC.

This clonotype was observed a few times. The chain links TRBV24-1 to TRBJ2-5, with 12 positions matching TRBD2. V was clipped by 5 bases and J by 2 bases; unmatched bases: 5. The CDR3 runs to 16 residues. Germline V gene data show CDR1 as KGHDR and CDR2 as SFDVKD. CDR3 sequence: CATSGRTSGTQETQYF. The CDR3 DNA is TGTGCCACCAGTGGACGGACTAGCGGGACTCAAGAGACCCAGTACTTC.